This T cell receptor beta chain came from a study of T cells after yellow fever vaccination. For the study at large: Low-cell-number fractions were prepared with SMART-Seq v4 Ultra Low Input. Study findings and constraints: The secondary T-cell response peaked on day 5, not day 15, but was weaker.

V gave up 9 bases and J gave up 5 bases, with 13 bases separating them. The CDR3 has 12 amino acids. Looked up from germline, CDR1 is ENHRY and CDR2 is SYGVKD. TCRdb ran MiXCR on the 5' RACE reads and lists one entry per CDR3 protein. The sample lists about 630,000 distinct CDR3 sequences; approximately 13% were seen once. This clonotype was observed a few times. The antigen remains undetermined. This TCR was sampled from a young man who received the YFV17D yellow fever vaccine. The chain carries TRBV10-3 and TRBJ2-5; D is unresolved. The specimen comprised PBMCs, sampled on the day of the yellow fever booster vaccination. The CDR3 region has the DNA TGTGCCATAAGGGCCCAAGGGGAGACCCAGTACTTC. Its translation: CAIRAQGETQYF.